This T cell receptor beta chain was sequenced for a study of T-cell reconstitution after alpha-beta-depleted transplantation in children. Library preparation (for TCRbeta) was performed with unique molecular identifiers. TCRdb ran MiXCR on the PCR reads and lists one entry per CDR3 protein. Altogether about 300,000 distinct CDR3 sequences are present, 10% being singletons, with the ten largest covering less than 9%. This clonotype was recorded many times. Antigen specificity is unknown. Study-level findings and limits: Surviving recipient cells, namely T cells and thymic progenitors, were the source of high day-60 TCRbeta diversity in some patients. T-cell counts and diversity at one year following transplant were attributed mainly to newly produced T cells.

Germline-derived CDR1 and CDR2 are MNHEY and SMNVEV (reference sequence). This CDR3 has 13 amino acids. Trimming pared 3 bases from V and 8 bases from J, leaving 10 bases between. The TCR was taken from a boy in the first two years of life with acute myeloid leukemia, due to receive a stem cell transplant. J is TRBJ2-2 and V is TRBV27; D remains ambiguous. This sample comprised PBMCs, obtained before TCRalphabeta/CD19-depleted stem cell transplant. CDR3 amino acids: CASSFIAPGELFF. The CDR3 region has the DNA TGTGCCAGCAGTTTCATTGCACCGGGGGAGCTGTTTTTT.